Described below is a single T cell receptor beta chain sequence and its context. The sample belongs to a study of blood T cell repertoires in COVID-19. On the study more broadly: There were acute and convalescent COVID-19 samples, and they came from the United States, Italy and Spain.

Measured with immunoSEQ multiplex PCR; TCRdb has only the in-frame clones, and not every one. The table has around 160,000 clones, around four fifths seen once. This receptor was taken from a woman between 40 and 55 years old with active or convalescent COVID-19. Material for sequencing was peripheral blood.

CDR3 amino acids: CASSPQTTGYGGYTF. CDR3 coding DNA: TGTGCCAGCAGTCCACAAACTACAGGGTATGGTGGCTACACCTTC. The rearrangement uses TRBV28 and TRBJ1-2, with D tentatively TRBD1 (6 bases). CDR1 and CDR2 from the germline V gene are MDHEN and SYDVKM. The CDR3 is 15 residues long. Trimming removed 5 bases from V and 7 bases from J, with 20 bases in between.